The T cell receptor beta chain described here comes from a study of tumor-infiltrating lymphocytes in oesophageal squamous cell carcinoma. TCRdb recomputed calls from the PCR reads with MiXCR, one row per CDR3 protein. The sample holds under 20,000 distinct CDR3 sequences, approximately 50% seen once. Many counts were recorded for this clonotype. CDR3 length: 15 amino acids. V lost 0 bases, J lost 0 bases, and 0 bases stayed unmatched. Germline V gene sequence: CDR1 LGHNA, CDR2 YNFKEQ. The specimen was esophageal tumor tissue. The rearrangement links TRBV4-2 to TRBJ2-7, with 9 bases that match TRBD2. The TCR was taken from a male donor with esophageal squamous cell carcinoma. CDR3 residues: CASSQDSGSSYEQYF. CDR3 sequence (DNA): TGTGCCAGCAGCCAAGATAGCGGGAGCTCCTACGAGCAGTACTTC.